Listed here are 3 T cell receptor beta chains from one sample, sequenced in a study of cytomegalovirus exposure and HLA in healthy donors. Primers for the PCR totalled 60 Vbeta and 13 Jbeta. The assay was immunoSEQ multiplex PCR, and TCRdb's table has in-frame clones only and misses some. The sample shows 140,000 or so clones, about 74% of them seen only once. Material for sequencing was PBMCs. The receptors stem from a man between 18 and 35 years old in good health and CMV-seropositive.

The chain couples TRBV11-3 to TRBJ2-1, with 7 positions matching TRBD1. Germline assignment: CDR1 SGHNT and CDR2 YENEEA. V shed 5 bases, J shed 8 bases, and the junction held 3 bases outside the gene matches. This CDR3 has 12 residues. The CDR3 DNA reads TGTGCCAGCAGCAGGGGGCAGGATGAGCAGTTCTTC. Its translation: CASSRGQDEQFF.

This sequence joins TRBV6-5 and TRBJ2-2; D perhaps matches TRBD2 (5 bases). Germline-derived CDR1 and CDR2 are MNHEY and SVGAGI. Trimming removed 7 bases at V and 4 bases at J, with 16 bases between. The CDR3 is 15 amino acids. CDR3 bases: TGTGCCAGCACCAAAGGGCTAGCTTTCACCGGGGAGCTGTTTTTT. Residues: CASTKGLAFTGELFF.

The rearrangement uses TRBV19 and TRBJ2-1; perhaps TRBD2 as D (6 bases). V was clipped by 8 bases and J by 3 bases, with 14 bases between them. Germline loops: CDR1 LNHDA, CDR2 SQIVND (reference sequence). The CDR3 runs 14 residues. The CDR3 DNA is TGTGCCAGTCGGAACGGGAGACTCTACAATGAGCAGTTCTTC. It yields the protein CASRNGRLYNEQFF.